A selection of T cell receptor beta chains follows, all from one sample in a study of blood T cell repertoires in COVID-19. Sequenced by immunoSEQ multiplex PCR; TCRdb stores in-frame clones only, minus some. Of approximately 240,000 clones detected, approximately 86% appear once; the ten largest clones hold just under 6.5%. Input material: PBMCs or T cells enriched from blood (not recorded which). These receptors came from a woman under 40 with acute COVID-19. CDR3s include the opening cysteine and the closing phenylalanine or tryptophan. Fields, in order: D gene, V gene, J gene, clone size, CDR3 length, CDR3 DNA, CDR3 protein. D genes are given only for firm matches. Clone size is stated in some rows and not others, as once, few, many or a class when expanded.

d_gene: NA; v_gene: TRBV28; j_gene: TRBJ1-1; abundance: NA; len: 14; CDR3nt: TGTGCCAGCAGCCTTGGAGACCAGAACACTGAAGCTTTCTTT; CDR3aa: CASSLGDQNTEAFF
d_gene: NA; v_gene: TRBV2; j_gene: TRBJ1-1; abundance: once; len: 14; CDR3nt: TGTGCCAGCAGAGAGCCAGGCGGGGGCACTGAAGCTTTCTTT; CDR3aa: CASREPGGGTEAFF
d_gene: TRBD2; v_gene: TRBV5-1; j_gene: TRBJ2-3; abundance: NA; len: 16; CDR3nt: TGCGCCAGCAGCCTGGACTTACTAGCGGGGGCCGATACGCAGTATTTT; CDR3aa: CASSLDLLAGADTQYF
d_gene: TRBD1; v_gene: TRBV2; j_gene: TRBJ1-2; abundance: NA; len: 16; CDR3nt: TGTGCCAGCAGTGAAGCTGGCCAGGGGGCGTTTAGGGGCTACACCTTC; CDR3aa: CASSEAGQGAFRGYTF
d_gene: NA; v_gene: TRBV3-1/TRBV3-2; j_gene: TRBJ2-6; abundance: NA; len: 17; CDR3nt: TGTGCCAGCAGCCGGGCGGGTGGCAACTCTGGGGCCAACGTCCTGACTTTC; CDR3aa: CASSRAGGNSGANVLTF
d_gene: TRBD2; v_gene: TRBV27; j_gene: TRBJ2-1; abundance: NA; len: 16; CDR3nt: TGTGCCAGCAGTTTCTATTTCGGGACTAGCGGGGATGAGCAGTTCTTC; CDR3aa: CASSFYFGTSGDEQFF
d_gene: NA; v_gene: TRBV6-5; j_gene: TRBJ1-5; abundance: NA; len: 15; CDR3nt: TGTGCCAGCAGAGTCGACACCACCTGGAATCAGCCCCAGCATTTT; CDR3aa: CASRVDTTWNQPQHF
d_gene: NA; v_gene: TRBV9; j_gene: TRBJ2-5; abundance: NA; len: 15; CDR3nt: TGTGCCAGCAGCGTAGGGGGTAGCGATCAAGAGACCCAGTACTTC; CDR3aa: CASSVGGSDQETQYF
d_gene: NA; v_gene: TRBV5-4; j_gene: TRBJ2-1; abundance: NA; len: 15; CDR3nt: TGTGCCAGCAGCCCCGATAGCGGATCCTACAATGAGCAGTTCTTC; CDR3aa: CASSPDSGSYNEQFF
d_gene: TRBD1; v_gene: TRBV2; j_gene: TRBJ1-1; abundance: NA; len: 12; CDR3nt: TGTGCCAGTTGGACAGGGGGGACTGAAGCTTTCTTT; CDR3aa: CASWTGGTEAFF
d_gene: NA; v_gene: TRBV6-5; j_gene: TRBJ2-7; abundance: NA; len: 13; CDR3nt: TGTGCCAGCAGTCGGATCAGGATCGAGGAGCAGTACTTC; CDR3aa: CASSRIRIEEQYF
d_gene: NA; v_gene: TRBV29-1; j_gene: TRBJ2-7; abundance: NA; len: 13; CDR3nt: TGCAGCGTTGTAAGGGCGGGCCCCTACGAGCAGTACTTC; CDR3aa: CSVVRAGPYEQYF
d_gene: NA; v_gene: TRBV7-3; j_gene: TRBJ2-1; abundance: NA; len: 13; CDR3nt: TGTGCCAGCAGCCCCAGCTCCTACAATGAGCAGTTCTTC; CDR3aa: CASSPSSYNEQFF
d_gene: NA; v_gene: TRBV5-6; j_gene: TRBJ1-1; abundance: NA; len: 14; CDR3nt: TGTGCCAGCAGCTTGGGGCAGTCGAACACTGAAGCTTTCTTT; CDR3aa: CASSLGQSNTEAFF
d_gene: NA; v_gene: TRBV7-2; j_gene: TRBJ1-1; abundance: NA; len: 15; CDR3nt: TGTGCCAGCAGCTTATATACAGTAGAGAACACTGAAGCTTTCTTT; CDR3aa: CASSLYTVENTEAFF
d_gene: NA; v_gene: TRBV3-1/TRBV3-2; j_gene: TRBJ1-6; abundance: once; len: 15; CDR3nt: TGTGCCAGCAGCCGAAGGAGACAGCTAGATTCACCCCTCCACTTT; CDR3aa: CASSRRRQLDSPLHF
d_gene: NA; v_gene: TRBV14; j_gene: TRBJ2-2; abundance: few; len: 14; CDR3nt: TGTGCCAGCAGCCAAGAAGCGGCCACCGGGGAGCTGTTTTTT; CDR3aa: CASSQEAATGELFF
d_gene: NA; v_gene: TRBV5-1; j_gene: TRBJ2-5; abundance: NA; len: 15; CDR3nt: TGCGCCAGCAGCGGGCAGGGCCAGATCCAAGAGACCCAGTACTTC; CDR3aa: CASSGQGQIQETQYF
d_gene: NA; v_gene: TRBV7-9; j_gene: TRBJ2-5; abundance: NA; len: 13; CDR3nt: TGTGCCAGCAGCCGAGGGACTGAAGAGACCCAGTACTTC; CDR3aa: CASSRGTEETQYF
d_gene: TRBD2; v_gene: TRBV11-2; j_gene: TRBJ2-1; abundance: NA; len: 15; CDR3nt: TGTGCCAGCAGCTTAGTAGCGGGAGTCTACAATGAGCAGTTCTTC; CDR3aa: CASSLVAGVYNEQFF
d_gene: NA; v_gene: TRBV27; j_gene: TRBJ2-2; abundance: once; len: 13; CDR3nt: TGTGCCAGCAGTTTTGTTAGCACCGGGGAGCTGTTTTTT; CDR3aa: CASSFVSTGELFF
d_gene: TRBD2; v_gene: TRBV7-9; j_gene: TRBJ2-1; abundance: NA; len: 15; CDR3nt: TGTGCCAGCAGCTTGGGACTAGCGGCCTACAATGAGCAGTTCTTC; CDR3aa: CASSLGLAAYNEQFF
d_gene: TRBD1; v_gene: TRBV19; j_gene: TRBJ2-1; abundance: NA; len: 15; CDR3nt: TGTGCCAGCGACACAGGGGAGAGCTCCTACAATGAGCAGTTCTTC; CDR3aa: CASDTGESSYNEQFF
d_gene: NA; v_gene: TRBV11-2; j_gene: TRBJ2-1; abundance: NA; len: 14; CDR3nt: TGTGCCAGCAGCTTAGGTGGCAACTACAATGAGCAGTTCTTC; CDR3aa: CASSLGGNYNEQFF
d_gene: TRBD2; v_gene: TRBV4-3; j_gene: TRBJ2-1; abundance: NA; len: 20; CDR3nt: TGCGCCAGCAGCCAAGACTGGGGGAGTTTCAGCGGGAGGTTCGACAATGAGCAGTTCTTC; CDR3aa: CASSQDWGSFSGRFDNEQFF
d_gene: NA; v_gene: TRBV3-1/TRBV3-2; j_gene: TRBJ2-1; abundance: NA; len: 16; CDR3nt: TGTGCCAGCAGCCGAATGGGGAGCGGAGCCTACAATGAGCAGTTCTTC; CDR3aa: CASSRMGSGAYNEQFF
d_gene: NA; v_gene: TRBV28; j_gene: TRBJ1-4; abundance: NA; len: 14; CDR3nt: TGTGCCAGCAGTTTTGCACAGTATAATGAAAAACTGTTTTTT; CDR3aa: CASSFAQYNEKLFF
d_gene: NA; v_gene: TRBV11-1; j_gene: TRBJ2-1; abundance: NA; len: 16; CDR3nt: TGTGCCAGCACCCAATCCGGGACACTCTCCTACAATGAGCAGTTCTTC; CDR3aa: CASTQSGTLSYNEQFF
d_gene: NA; v_gene: TRBV2; j_gene: TRBJ2-6; abundance: NA; len: 16; CDR3nt: TGTGCCAGCAGTGTGCAGGGCCCTTCTGGGGCCAACGTCCTGACTTTC; CDR3aa: CASSVQGPSGANVLTF
d_gene: TRBD1; v_gene: TRBV18; j_gene: TRBJ2-3; abundance: NA; len: 14; CDR3nt: TGTGCCAGCTCACCGGACAGGGCAACAGATACGCAGTATTTT; CDR3aa: CASSPDRATDTQYF
d_gene: TRBD1; v_gene: TRBV7-3; j_gene: TRBJ1-2; abundance: NA; len: 14; CDR3nt: TGTGCCAGCAGCTCGGGACAGGGCGTCGATGGCTACACCTTC; CDR3aa: CASSSGQGVDGYTF
d_gene: TRBD2; v_gene: TRBV28; j_gene: TRBJ2-3; abundance: NA; len: 15; CDR3nt: TGTGCCAGCAACTTGGGGGGACTAGCGACGGTTACGCAGTATTTT; CDR3aa: CASNLGGLATVTQYF